This T cell receptor beta chain was retrieved from a study of blood T cell repertoires in COVID-19. Study background: From the United States, Italy and Spain came samples of acute and convalescent COVID-19.

The germline V and J ends were trimmed by 5 bases and 3 bases, with 10 bases remaining between them. The CDR3 runs 13 residues. Germline values: CDR1 KGHSH, CDR2 LQKENI. Individuals aged roughly 18 to 95 years were recruited from 24 US areas. Categorization into cohorts depended on clinical history that participants reported. In Cohort 3, a recovered donor had either two negative PCRs, clearance, or symptom resolution. Method: immunoSEQ multiplex PCR; TCRdb's copy keeps in-frame clones and lacks some. The sample yields under 250,000 clones, 84% seen once. The sequence came from a man in his 60s who had recovered from COVID-19. This chain joins TRBV18 and TRBJ1-1; D is unresolved. Sequencing used PBMCs or T cells enriched from blood (not recorded which). The CDR3 protein is CASSGGFDTEAFF. CDR3 nucleotides: TGTGCCAGCTCAGGCGGGTTCGACACTGAAGCTTTCTTT.